A selection of T cell receptor beta chains follows, all from one sample in a study of T-cell memory formation after mild COVID-19. TCRdb used MiXCR to reprocess the 5' RACE reads, holding one entry per CDR3 protein. The table lists hundreds of thousands of distinct CDR3 sequences, less than 20% of them singletons. The sample taken for sequencing was PBMCs or a T cell subset sorted from them (not recorded which). These receptors were collected from a man between 18 and 35 years old who had mild COVID-19 (a few samples of this study predate the infection). Cell type and time point are not known. Both conserved end residues are part of each CDR3.

J: TRBJ2-3
V: TRBV4-3
CDR3: CASSQARTGRGITDTQYF

J: TRBJ2-5
V: TRBV6-5
CDR3: CASRRGASGWGETQYF

J: TRBJ2-1
V: TRBV7-2
CDR3: CASRRAGGSSYNEQFF

J: TRBJ1-1
V: TRBV6-2/TRBV6-3
CDR3: CASNDRGEWTEAFF

J: TRBJ2-7
V: TRBV5-1
CDR3: CASTGGSSYEQYF

J: TRBJ1-1
V: TRBV7-9
CDR3: CASSLVEGITEAFF

J: TRBJ2-5
V: TRBV20-1
CDR3: CSALSGGEETQYF

J: TRBJ1-2
V: TRBV3-1
CDR3: CASTQTVANYGYTF

J: TRBJ1-1
V: TRBV7-9
CDR3: CASSLPGQGREAFF

J: TRBJ2-3
V: TRBV5-6
CDR3: CASRTTSGNYPDTQYF

J: TRBJ1-2
V: TRBV7-2
CDR3: CASSPAVGTGKGYTF

J: TRBJ1-1
V: TRBV29-1
CDR3: CSALGTANTEAFF

J: TRBJ1-2
V: TRBV6-5
CDR3: CASSSGREGGYTF

J: TRBJ1-1
V: TRBV7-6
CDR3: CASSSSVQLNTEAFF

J: TRBJ2-2
V: TRBV24-1
CDR3: CALGHANTGELFF

J: TRBJ2-3
V: TRBV5-6
CDR3: CASSLSRDHTDTQYF

J: TRBJ1-3
V: TRBV20-1
CDR3: CSAPTSGNTIYF

J: TRBJ1-2
V: TRBV7-2
CDR3: CASSPQGANYGYTF

J: TRBJ1-5
V: TRBV12-3/TRBV12-4
CDR3: CASSLGIQANQPQHF

J: TRBJ2-3
V: TRBV9
CDR3: CASSVASLAGDTQYF

J: TRBJ2-1
V: TRBV10-3
CDR3: CAISEPVRSYNEQFF

J: TRBJ2-3
V: TRBV28
CDR3: CASSFRAGSTDTQYF

J: TRBJ1-5
V: TRBV7-9
CDR3: CASSLEGTGPLPQHF

J: TRBJ2-3
V: TRBV7-2
CDR3: CASSLVGLGTDTQYF

J: TRBJ2-3
V: TRBV11-1
CDR3: CASSSKADTQYF

J: TRBJ2-5
V: TRBV7-6
CDR3: CASSSPYRSQETQYF

J: TRBJ2-1
V: TRBV11-2
CDR3: CASRHPMGAGEQFF

J: TRBJ2-3
V: TRBV20-1
CDR3: CSPGQGTDTQYF

J: TRBJ2-1
V: TRBV9
CDR3: CASSVEMALNEQFF

J: TRBJ1-1
V: TRBV7-9
CDR3: CASSSANTGPEAFF

J: TRBJ1-5
V: TRBV10-2
CDR3: CASSDGGDYSNQPQHF

J: TRBJ1-5
V: TRBV6-2/TRBV6-3
CDR3: CASSYPQGAQQPQHF

J: TRBJ1-2
V: TRBV20-1
CDR3: CSARGGGSRSNYGYTF

J: TRBJ1-2
V: TRBV24-1
CDR3: CATSDPFEGYTF

J: TRBJ2-1
V: TRBV29-1
CDR3: CTASRGGMSNEQFF

J: TRBJ1-1
V: TRBV21-1
CDR3: CPNRGPRRNTEAFF

J: TRBJ2-7
V: TRBV4-3
CDR3: CASSPRQESYEQYF

J: TRBJ1-5
V: TRBV7-9
CDR3: CASSHGGPQHF

J: TRBJ2-6
V: TRBV6-6
CDR3: CASSYYLSQAGANVLTF

J: TRBJ1-1
V: TRBV12-3/TRBV12-4
CDR3: CASSRGLTEAFF

J: TRBJ1-1
V: TRBV29-1
CDR3: CSVSGGWAEAFF

J: TRBJ2-1
V: TRBV3-1
CDR3: CASSQEQTSGVNEQFF

J: TRBJ2-3
V: TRBV5-1
CDR3: CASSSYSSGGFTDTQYF

J: TRBJ1-5
V: TRBV4-1
CDR3: CASSQAGWAQPQHF

J: TRBJ2-6
V: TRBV6-2/TRBV6-3
CDR3: CASSYWGTGGANVLTF

J: TRBJ1-2
V: TRBV20-1
CDR3: CSAGRQSFYGYTF

J: TRBJ2-2
V: TRBV7-8
CDR3: CASSFAGPTGELFF

J: TRBJ2-2
V: TRBV7-9
CDR3: CASSIPYANTGELFF

J: TRBJ1-5
V: TRBV7-8
CDR3: CASSPREGKGPQHF

J: TRBJ1-4
V: TRBV7-3
CDR3: CASSPKANEKLFF

J: TRBJ2-7
V: TRBV29-1
CDR3: CSVEDPGNYEQYF

J: TRBJ2-7
V: TRBV5-1
CDR3: CASSLAEVHYEQYF